This entry is about one T cell receptor (beta chain). What it binds is not known. Profiling relied on immunoSEQ multiplex PCR, and the TCRdb table lists in-frame clones only, not all of them. This sample has 90,000 or so clones, with around nine tenths found just once. These data are taken from a study of identifying expanded T cells in peripheral blood. Broader study findings: Across healthy donors, higher total template counts meant significantly greater approximately two-week count variance.

Specimen: blood. This sequence was found in a person aged 18 to 75 in good health.

CDR3 nucleotides: TGTGCCAGCAGTTTTGAGGGGGCAAGTCAGCCCCAGCATTTT. Protein: CASSFEGASQPQHF. The chain employs TRBV28 and TRBJ1-5; 7 positions agree with TRBD1. Germline loops: CDR1 MDHEN, CDR2 SYDVKM. CDR3 length: 14 amino acids. Germline trimming cut 3 bases from V and 6 bases from J; bases unmatched to any gene: 5.